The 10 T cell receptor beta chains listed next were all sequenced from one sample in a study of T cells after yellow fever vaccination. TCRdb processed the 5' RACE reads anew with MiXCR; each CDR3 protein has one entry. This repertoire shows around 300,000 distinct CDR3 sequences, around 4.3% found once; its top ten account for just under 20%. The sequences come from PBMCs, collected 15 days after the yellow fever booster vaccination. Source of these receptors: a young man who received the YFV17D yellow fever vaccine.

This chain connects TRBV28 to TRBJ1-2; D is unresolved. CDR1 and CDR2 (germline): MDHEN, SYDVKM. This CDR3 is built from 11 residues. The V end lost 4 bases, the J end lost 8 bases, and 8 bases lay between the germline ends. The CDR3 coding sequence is TGTGCCAGCAGTTCCCTATCGGGCTACACCTTC. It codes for CASSSLSGYTF.

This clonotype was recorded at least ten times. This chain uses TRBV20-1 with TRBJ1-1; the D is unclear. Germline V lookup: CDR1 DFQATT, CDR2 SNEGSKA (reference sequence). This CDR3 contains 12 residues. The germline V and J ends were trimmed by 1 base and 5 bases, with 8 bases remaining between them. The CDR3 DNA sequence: TGCAGTGCTAGAGGGGCTCCTACTGAAGCTTTCTTT. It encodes CSARGAPTEAFF.

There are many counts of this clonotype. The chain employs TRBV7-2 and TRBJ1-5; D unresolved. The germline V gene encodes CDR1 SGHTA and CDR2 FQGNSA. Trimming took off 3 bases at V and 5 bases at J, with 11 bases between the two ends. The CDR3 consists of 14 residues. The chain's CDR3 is CASSFLGIDQPQHF. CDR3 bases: TGTGCCAGCAGCTTTCTTGGCATAGATCAGCCCCAGCATTTT.

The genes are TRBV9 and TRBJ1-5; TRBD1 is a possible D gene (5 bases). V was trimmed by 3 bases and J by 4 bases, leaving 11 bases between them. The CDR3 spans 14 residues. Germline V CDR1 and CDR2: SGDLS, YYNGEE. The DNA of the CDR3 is TGTGCCAGCAGCGGGGGGGACGGGAATCAGCCCCAGCATTTT. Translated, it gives CASSGGDGNQPQHF. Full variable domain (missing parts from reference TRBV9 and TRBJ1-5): DSGVTQTPKHLITATGQRVTLRCSPRSGDLSVYWYQQSLDQGLQFLIQYYNGEERAKGNILERFSAQQFPDLHSELNLSSLELGDSALYFCASSGGDGNQPQHFGDGTRLSIL.

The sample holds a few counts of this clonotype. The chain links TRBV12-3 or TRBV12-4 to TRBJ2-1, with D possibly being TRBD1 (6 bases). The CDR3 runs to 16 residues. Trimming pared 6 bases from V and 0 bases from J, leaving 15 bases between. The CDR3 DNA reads TGTGCCAGCAGCCCAGGGGCCCTGAGCTCCTACAATGAGCAGTTCTTC. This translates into CASSPGALSSYNEQFF.

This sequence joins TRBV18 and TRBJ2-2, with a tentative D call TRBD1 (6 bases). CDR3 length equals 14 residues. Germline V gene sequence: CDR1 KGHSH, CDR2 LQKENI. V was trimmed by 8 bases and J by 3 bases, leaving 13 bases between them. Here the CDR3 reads CASLDRIDTGELFF. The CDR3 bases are TGTGCCAGCCTCGACAGGATCGACACCGGGGAGCTGTTTTTT.

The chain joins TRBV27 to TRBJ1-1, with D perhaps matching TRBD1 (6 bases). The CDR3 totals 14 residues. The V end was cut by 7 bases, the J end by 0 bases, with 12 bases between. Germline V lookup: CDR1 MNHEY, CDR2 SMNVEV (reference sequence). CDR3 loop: CASMRGTMNTEAFF. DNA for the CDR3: TGTGCCAGCATGAGGGGGACCATGAACACTGAAGCTTTCTTT.

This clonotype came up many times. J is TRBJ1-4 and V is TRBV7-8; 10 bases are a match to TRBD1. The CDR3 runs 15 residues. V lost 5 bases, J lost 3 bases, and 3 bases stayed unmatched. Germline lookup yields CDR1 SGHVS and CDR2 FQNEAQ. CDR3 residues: CASSRQGAANEKLFF. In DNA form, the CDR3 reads TGTGCCAGCAGCCGACAGGGGGCGGCTAATGAAAAACTGTTTTTT.

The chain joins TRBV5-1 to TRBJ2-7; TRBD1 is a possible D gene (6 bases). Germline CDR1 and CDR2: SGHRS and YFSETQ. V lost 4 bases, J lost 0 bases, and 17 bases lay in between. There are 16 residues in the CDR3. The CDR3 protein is CASSPRQAMSSYEQYF. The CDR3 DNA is TGCGCCAGCAGCCCGAGACAGGCAATGAGCTCCTACGAGCAGTACTTC.

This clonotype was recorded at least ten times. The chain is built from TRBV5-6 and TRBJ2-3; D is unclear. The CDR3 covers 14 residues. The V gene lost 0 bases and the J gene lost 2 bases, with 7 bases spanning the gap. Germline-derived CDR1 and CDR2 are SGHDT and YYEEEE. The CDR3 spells CASSLDANTDTQYF. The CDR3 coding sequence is TGTGCCAGCAGCTTGGATGCGAACACAGATACGCAGTATTTT.